These T cell receptor beta chains were read from a single sample in a study of T-cell memory formation after mild COVID-19. One entry per CDR3 protein results from TCRdb running MiXCR on the 5' RACE reads. The repertoire includes approximately 390,000 distinct CDR3 sequences, roughly 15% of them detected once, and around a fifth sits in the top ten. The material sequenced was PBMCs or a T cell subset sorted from them (not recorded which). All receptors derive from a man aged 18 to 30 who had mild COVID-19 (a few samples of this study predate the infection). Cell type and time point are not known. CDR3s include the opening cysteine and the closing phenylalanine or tryptophan. Fields, in order: D gene, V gene, clone size, J gene, CDR3 DNA, CDR3 protein. D genes are given only for firm matches. Size is omitted from some rows. Given values are once, few, many or a class for expanded clones.

>-|TRBV9|once|TRBJ2-5
TGTGCCAGCAGCGTAGGGCAGGCCCAAGAGACCCAGTACTTC
CASSVGQAQETQYF
>-|TRBV18|-|TRBJ2-5
TGTGCCAGCTCACCACAGGAAGAGACCCAGTACTTC
CASSPQEETQYF
>-|TRBV28|-|TRBJ2-3
TGTGCCAGCAGTTTGATAATTGGGGCAGATACGCAGTATTTT
CASSLIIGADTQYF
>-|TRBV6-2/TRBV6-3|many|TRBJ1-6
TGTGCCAGCAGTTACCCCCTTCAGGAGTCAGGATCACCCCTCCACTTT
CASSYPLQESGSPLHF
>-|TRBV20-1|-|TRBJ1-5
TGCAGTGCTTCGCGGGGCCTTAGCAATCAGCCCCAGCATTTT
CSASRGLSNQPQHF
>TRBD1|TRBV5-1|-|TRBJ1-2
TGCGCCAGCAGCCTCCCAGACAGGGTGGACTATGGCTACACCTTC
CASSLPDRVDYGYTF
>-|TRBV9|few|TRBJ1-5
TGTGCCAGCAATAGGGAGGGGCACAGCAATCAGCCCCAGCATTTT
CASNREGHSNQPQHF
>-|TRBV6-2/TRBV6-3|many|TRBJ2-1
TGTGCCAGCAGCTTGAATCCCGACTGGGGGGATGAGCAGTTCTTC
CASSLNPDWGDEQFF
>-|TRBV7-2|-|TRBJ1-1
TGTGCCAGCAGCGGAGGGGGTTCGGCTTTCTTT
CASSGGGSAFF
>-|TRBV7-9|-|TRBJ2-7
TGTGCCAGCAGCCTAGGCCACGGGGGACCTTCCTACGAGCAGTACTTC
CASSLGHGGPSYEQYF